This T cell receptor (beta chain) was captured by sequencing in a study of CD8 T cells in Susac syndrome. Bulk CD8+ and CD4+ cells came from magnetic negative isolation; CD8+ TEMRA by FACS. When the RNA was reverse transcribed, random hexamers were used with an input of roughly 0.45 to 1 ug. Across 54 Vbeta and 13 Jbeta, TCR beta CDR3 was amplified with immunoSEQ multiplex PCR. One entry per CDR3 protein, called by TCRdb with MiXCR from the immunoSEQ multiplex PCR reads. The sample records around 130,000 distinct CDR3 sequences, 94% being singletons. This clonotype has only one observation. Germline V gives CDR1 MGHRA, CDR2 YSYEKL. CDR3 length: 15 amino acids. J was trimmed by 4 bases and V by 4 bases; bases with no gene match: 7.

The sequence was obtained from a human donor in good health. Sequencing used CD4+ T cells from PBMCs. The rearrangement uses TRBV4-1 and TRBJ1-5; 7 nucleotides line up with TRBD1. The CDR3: CASSPGTDHNQPQHF. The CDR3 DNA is TGCGCCAGCAGCCCAGGGACAGATCATAATCAGCCCCAGCATTTT.